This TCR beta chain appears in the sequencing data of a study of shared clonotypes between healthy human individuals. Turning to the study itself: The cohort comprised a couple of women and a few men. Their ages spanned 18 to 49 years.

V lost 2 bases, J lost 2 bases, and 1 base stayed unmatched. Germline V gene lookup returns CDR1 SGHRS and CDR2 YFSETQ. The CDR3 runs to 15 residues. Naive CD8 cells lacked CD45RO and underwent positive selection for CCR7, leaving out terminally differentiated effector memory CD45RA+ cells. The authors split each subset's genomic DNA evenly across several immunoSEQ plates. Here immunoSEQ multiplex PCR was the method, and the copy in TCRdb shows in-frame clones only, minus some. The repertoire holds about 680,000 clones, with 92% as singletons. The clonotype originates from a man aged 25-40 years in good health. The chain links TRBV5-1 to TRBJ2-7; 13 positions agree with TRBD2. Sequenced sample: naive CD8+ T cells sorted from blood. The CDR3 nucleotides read TGCGCCAGCAGCTTTGGACTAGCGGGAGCCTACGAGCAGTACTTC. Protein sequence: CASSFGLAGAYEQYF.